One T cell receptor beta chain is described in this entry. Its antigen is unknown. Since all of the isolated RNA was reverse transcribed, expressed TCRB transcripts were what got sequenced. Assay: immunoSEQ multiplex PCR; the TCRdb copy retains only in-frame clones and omits some. The data contain approximately 170,000 clones, about 9.8% of them singletons. This sample is drawn from a study of beta chain features in type 1 diabetes. Study findings and constraints: All four CD4+ subsets of Type 1 diabetes patients contained TCRB CDR3s that were moderately but significantly shorter.

Germline-derived CDR1 and CDR2 are SQVTM and ANQGSEA. The CDR3 extends over 17 amino acids. V lost 7 bases, J lost 2 bases, and 17 bases stayed unmatched. Populations isolated by sorting all had purity greater than 95%. The TCR comes from a woman between 18 and 29 years old in good health. This chain links TRBV29-1 with TRBJ1-1, with 9 bases that match TRBD1. The sample comprised central memory CD4+ T cells from blood. The CDR3 bases are TGCAGCGACCCTACAGGGGGCGCCTTCCGGGATAACACTGAAGCTTTCTTT. Protein: CSDPTGGAFRDNTEAFF.